This T cell receptor beta chain appears in the sequencing data of a study of neurological immune-mediated disorders. This clonotype has a count of ten or more. As yet, its antigen is unknown. The study's findings and limits: Whereas HTLV-1-associated myelopathy showed the most TCR clonal expansion, multiple sclerosis showed the least, with levels below those of healthy controls.

TCRdb re-analysed the 5' RACE reads in MiXCR, keeping a single row per CDR3 protein. The sample carries roughly 60,000 distinct CDR3 sequences, more than 3% recorded once. CDR3 length: 16 amino acids. V gave up 3 bases and J gave up 5 bases; unmatched junction bases: 6. Germline CDR1 and CDR2: SGHRS and YFSETQ. The TCR originated in a middle-aged woman with multiple sclerosis. Specimen: CD4+ T cells from blood. The chain has TRBV5-1 and TRBJ2-1; 12 bases align to TRBD2. The chain's CDR3 is CASSYGLAGLNNEQFF. Written as DNA, the CDR3 is TGCGCCAGCAGCTACGGACTAGCGGGGTTAAACAATGAGCAGTTCTTC.